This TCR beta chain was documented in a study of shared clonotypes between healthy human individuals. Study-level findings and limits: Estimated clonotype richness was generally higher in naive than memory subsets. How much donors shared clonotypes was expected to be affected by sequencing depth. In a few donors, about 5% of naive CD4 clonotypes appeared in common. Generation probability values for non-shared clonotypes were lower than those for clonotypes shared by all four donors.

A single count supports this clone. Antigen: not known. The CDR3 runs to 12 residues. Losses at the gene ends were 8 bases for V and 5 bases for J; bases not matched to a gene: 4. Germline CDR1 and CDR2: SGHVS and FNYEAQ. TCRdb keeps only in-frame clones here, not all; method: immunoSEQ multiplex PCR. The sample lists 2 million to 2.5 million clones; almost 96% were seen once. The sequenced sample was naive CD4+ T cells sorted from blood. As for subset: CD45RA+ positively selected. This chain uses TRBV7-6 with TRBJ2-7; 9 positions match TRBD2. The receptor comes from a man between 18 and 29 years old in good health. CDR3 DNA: TGTGCCAGCGCGGGAGGGGGCAACGAGCAGTACTTC. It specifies CASAGGGNEQYF.